A selection of T cell receptor beta chains follows, all from one sample in a study of blood T cell repertoires in COVID-19. Profiling relied on immunoSEQ multiplex PCR, and the TCRdb table lists in-frame clones only, not all of them. Of 300,000 to 450,000 clones in the sample, 81% were seen once. The sample consisted of peripheral blood. Receptors were obtained from a human donor with acute or convalescent COVID-19. The donor label of this sample is uncertain. The CDR3 runs from the conserved cysteine through the conserved F or W. D genes are given only for firm matches. Clone size is not always given. Where it is, it says once, few, many or a class for expanded clones.

v_call: TRBV6-6; d_call: TRBD1; j_call: TRBJ1-2; clone_size: NA; cdr3_nt: TGTGCCAGCAGACTCAACCCCAGGGGGAACTATGGCTACACCTTC; cdr3_aa: CASRLNPRGNYGYTF
v_call: TRBV5-1; d_call: TRBD2; j_call: TRBJ2-1; clone_size: few; cdr3_nt: TGCGCCAGCAGCTATACTAGCGGGAGGGCCGGGAATGAGCAGTTCTTC; cdr3_aa: CASSYTSGRAGNEQFF
v_call: TRBV11-3; d_call: NA; j_call: TRBJ2-5; clone_size: NA; cdr3_nt: TGTGCCAGCAGCTTAGATCAGGGGGAGACCCAGTACTTC; cdr3_aa: CASSLDQGETQYF
v_call: TRBV7-6; d_call: TRBD1; j_call: TRBJ1-2; clone_size: NA; cdr3_nt: TGTGCCAGCAGCCCTCGAGGGACAGCTAACTATGGCTACACCTTC; cdr3_aa: CASSPRGTANYGYTF
v_call: TRBV27; d_call: NA; j_call: TRBJ1-3; clone_size: NA; cdr3_nt: TGTGCCAGCAGTTTATTGATCGGGGGTTCCCCCTCTGGAAACACCATATATTTT; cdr3_aa: CASSLLIGGSPSGNTIYF
v_call: TRBV7-2; d_call: TRBD1; j_call: TRBJ2-5; clone_size: NA; cdr3_nt: TGTGCCAGCAGCTTAACAGGGGCGGATGAGACCCAGTACTTC; cdr3_aa: CASSLTGADETQYF
v_call: TRBV27; d_call: NA; j_call: TRBJ2-1; clone_size: once; cdr3_nt: TGTGCCAGCAGTTTAGCGGGGCCAAGCGATGAGCAGTTCTTC; cdr3_aa: CASSLAGPSDEQFF
v_call: TRBV19; d_call: NA; j_call: TRBJ1-4; clone_size: NA; cdr3_nt: TGTGCCAGTAGTCAGCGGGACCGAGGATCGAATGAAAAACTGTTTTTT; cdr3_aa: CASSQRDRGSNEKLFF
v_call: TRBV2; d_call: TRBD1; j_call: TRBJ1-1; clone_size: NA; cdr3_nt: TGTGCCAGCTGTAGGGACAGCGGCATGAACACTGAAGCTTTCTTT; cdr3_aa: CASCRDSGMNTEAFF
v_call: TRBV7-9; d_call: NA; j_call: TRBJ1-2; clone_size: NA; cdr3_nt: TGTGCCATCAGCCTCGGGATTCAGGGGAGAGGCTACACCTTC; cdr3_aa: CAISLGIQGRGYTF
v_call: TRBV7-9; d_call: NA; j_call: TRBJ2-1; clone_size: NA; cdr3_nt: TGTGCCAGCAGCCCGCCAGGAAGCTCCTACAATGAGCAGTTCTTC; cdr3_aa: CASSPPGSSYNEQFF
v_call: TRBV6-5; d_call: TRBD2; j_call: TRBJ2-3; clone_size: NA; cdr3_nt: TGTGCCAGCATGGGACTAGCTTCAGATACGCAGTATTTT; cdr3_aa: CASMGLASDTQYF
v_call: TRBV4-1; d_call: NA; j_call: TRBJ2-3; clone_size: NA; cdr3_nt: TGCGCCAGCAGCCAAGAGGGGGTCATTAGCGGATCCACAGATACGCAGTATTTT; cdr3_aa: CASSQEGVISGSTDTQYF
v_call: TRBV9; d_call: NA; j_call: TRBJ2-5; clone_size: NA; cdr3_nt: TGTGCCAGCAGCGTAGGAACAGGGATAGTACAAGAGACCCAGTACTTC; cdr3_aa: CASSVGTGIVQETQYF
v_call: TRBV5-4; d_call: NA; j_call: TRBJ1-2; clone_size: once; cdr3_nt: TGTGCCAGCAGCTCGGGGGGGGCTCGGGCTAACTATGGCTACACCTTC; cdr3_aa: CASSSGGARANYGYTF
v_call: TRBV19; d_call: NA; j_call: TRBJ2-1; clone_size: NA; cdr3_nt: TGTGCCAGTAGTATAGACTTCAATGAGCAGTTCTTC; cdr3_aa: CASSIDFNEQFF
v_call: TRBV30; d_call: NA; j_call: TRBJ2-7; clone_size: NA; cdr3_nt: TGTGCCTGGAGCGGCCCGGGACTCCTTCCCTACGAGCAGTACTTC; cdr3_aa: CAWSGPGLLPYEQYF
v_call: TRBV5-5; d_call: NA; j_call: TRBJ1-1; clone_size: NA; cdr3_nt: TGTGCCAGCAGCTCGAGATCGGCGGGCATGAACACTGAAGCTTTCTTT; cdr3_aa: CASSSRSAGMNTEAFF
v_call: TRBV7-9; d_call: TRBD1; j_call: TRBJ2-1; clone_size: NA; cdr3_nt: TGTGCCAGCAGCCCCGGGACAGGGTCCGGGTTCTTC; cdr3_aa: CASSPGTGSGFF
v_call: TRBV19; d_call: TRBD2; j_call: TRBJ2-1; clone_size: NA; cdr3_nt: TGTGCCACCACGGACAGGGGAGGACTAGCGGGAGATCTTCATGAGCAGTTCTTC; cdr3_aa: CATTDRGGLAGDLHEQFF
v_call: TRBV5-5; d_call: NA; j_call: TRBJ1-6; clone_size: few; cdr3_nt: TGTGCCAGCAGCTTGGCCGGGGAAGCCTATAATTCACCCCTCCACTTT; cdr3_aa: CASSLAGEAYNSPLHF
v_call: TRBV10-1; d_call: TRBD1; j_call: TRBJ1-1; clone_size: once; cdr3_nt: TGCGCCAGCAGTGAAATCGGAGGGGGCAACACTGAAGCTTTCTTT; cdr3_aa: CASSEIGGGNTEAFF
v_call: TRBV11-2; d_call: TRBD2; j_call: TRBJ2-2; clone_size: NA; cdr3_nt: TGTGCCAGCAGTTTTCTAGCGGGAGCCGGGGAGCTGTTTTTT; cdr3_aa: CASSFLAGAGELFF
v_call: TRBV6-2/TRBV6-3; d_call: TRBD1; j_call: TRBJ1-1; clone_size: once; cdr3_nt: TGTGCCAGCAGTGCGCAGCGACAGGGTTTGGACACTGAAGCTTTCTTT; cdr3_aa: CASSAQRQGLDTEAFF
v_call: TRBV5-1; d_call: NA; j_call: TRBJ1-4; clone_size: NA; cdr3_nt: TGCGCCAGCAGCTTCGGACCAGGGGCAACTAATGAAAAACTGTTTTTT; cdr3_aa: CASSFGPGATNEKLFF
v_call: TRBV18; d_call: TRBD1; j_call: TRBJ1-5; clone_size: NA; cdr3_nt: TGTGCCAGCTCACCGCGGACAGGGCTTCAGCCCCAGCATTTT; cdr3_aa: CASSPRTGLQPQHF
v_call: TRBV19; d_call: NA; j_call: TRBJ1-5; clone_size: NA; cdr3_nt: TGTGCCAGTAGTATTCGGGGAAAGCAGCCCCAGCATTTT; cdr3_aa: CASSIRGKQPQHF
v_call: TRBV19; d_call: TRBD1; j_call: TRBJ2-7; clone_size: NA; cdr3_nt: TGTGCCAGTAGGGGACAGGGGTTCAACGAGCAGTACTTC; cdr3_aa: CASRGQGFNEQYF
v_call: TRBV27; d_call: TRBD1; j_call: TRBJ1-2; clone_size: NA; cdr3_nt: TGTGCCAGCGCTGGACAGGGGGCTAACTATGGCTACACCTTC; cdr3_aa: CASAGQGANYGYTF
v_call: TRBV2; d_call: NA; j_call: TRBJ1-1; clone_size: NA; cdr3_nt: TGTGCCAGCAAGTACGAGAGAGACAGCCAAGCTTTCTTT; cdr3_aa: CASKYERDSQAFF
v_call: TRBV7-9; d_call: TRBD1; j_call: TRBJ1-2; clone_size: NA; cdr3_nt: TGTGCCAGCAGCCGGCGGGGGACAGGGCCCCTCTATGGCTACACCTTC; cdr3_aa: CASSRRGTGPLYGYTF
v_call: TRBV27; d_call: NA; j_call: TRBJ2-7; clone_size: NA; cdr3_nt: TGTGCCAGCAGTTTGTCAGTAGCCCCCTCCTACGAGCAGTACTTC; cdr3_aa: CASSLSVAPSYEQYF
v_call: TRBV3-1/TRBV3-2; d_call: NA; j_call: TRBJ1-5; clone_size: NA; cdr3_nt: TGTGCCAGCAGCCAAGGTCAGTTATTAAGCAATCAGCCCCAGCATTTT; cdr3_aa: CASSQGQLLSNQPQHF
v_call: TRBV3-1/TRBV3-2; d_call: NA; j_call: TRBJ1-1; clone_size: NA; cdr3_nt: TGTGCCAGCACCCACGGGGGGCTGGGGAACACTGAAGCTTTCTTT; cdr3_aa: CASTHGGLGNTEAFF
v_call: TRBV21-1; d_call: NA; j_call: TRBJ1-6; clone_size: NA; cdr3_nt: TGTGCCAGCAGCCCCGGGTCACCCCTCCACTTT; cdr3_aa: CASSPGSPLHF
v_call: TRBV10-3; d_call: NA; j_call: TRBJ2-7; clone_size: NA; cdr3_nt: TGTGCCCTGTCGAGACAGGAGGTTTCCGAGCAGTACTTC; cdr3_aa: CALSRQEVSEQYF
v_call: TRBV19; d_call: TRBD2; j_call: TRBJ2-7; clone_size: NA; cdr3_nt: TGTGCCAGTAGTATGAGCGGGAACCCCTACGAGCAGTACTTC; cdr3_aa: CASSMSGNPYEQYF
v_call: TRBV4-1; d_call: TRBD1; j_call: TRBJ1-3; clone_size: NA; cdr3_nt: TGCGCCAGCAGCCAACCGAGATCGACAGGGTCCGGAAACACCATATATTTT; cdr3_aa: CASSQPRSTGSGNTIYF
v_call: TRBV27; d_call: NA; j_call: TRBJ2-1; clone_size: NA; cdr3_nt: TGTGCCAGCAGTTCCCGACACCCGTACAATGAGCAGTTCTTC; cdr3_aa: CASSSRHPYNEQFF
v_call: TRBV6-1; d_call: NA; j_call: TRBJ1-2; clone_size: few; cdr3_nt: TGTGCCAGCAGTGATAAGGGGTATGGCTACACCTTC; cdr3_aa: CASSDKGYGYTF
v_call: TRBV18; d_call: NA; j_call: TRBJ1-1; clone_size: NA; cdr3_nt: TGTGCCAGCTCCCAGACAGCGAACACTGAAGCTTTCTTT; cdr3_aa: CASSQTANTEAFF
v_call: TRBV7-9; d_call: NA; j_call: TRBJ2-7; clone_size: NA; cdr3_nt: TGTGCCAGCAGCTTCCCCACAGGAAGCTACGAGCAGTACTTC; cdr3_aa: CASSFPTGSYEQYF
v_call: TRBV5-4; d_call: TRBD2; j_call: TRBJ2-3; clone_size: NA; cdr3_nt: TGTGCCAGCAGCTTGGCCGGGAGGGCCGGGGATACGCAGTATTTT; cdr3_aa: CASSLAGRAGDTQYF
v_call: TRBV18; d_call: NA; j_call: TRBJ1-1; clone_size: NA; cdr3_nt: TGTGCCAGCTCACCGGGGACAAGGGCTCCGCCTGAAGCTTTCTTT; cdr3_aa: CASSPGTRAPPEAFF
v_call: TRBV7-9; d_call: NA; j_call: TRBJ1-1; clone_size: few; cdr3_nt: TGTGCCAGCAGCGATACAGGGAGCACTGAAGCTTTCTTT; cdr3_aa: CASSDTGSTEAFF
v_call: TRBV6-2/TRBV6-3; d_call: NA; j_call: TRBJ1-4; clone_size: NA; cdr3_nt: TGTGCCAGCAGTTACGGACATCTTTCAACTAATGAAAAACTGTTTTTT; cdr3_aa: CASSYGHLSTNEKLFF
v_call: TRBV12-3/TRBV12-4; d_call: NA; j_call: TRBJ1-1; clone_size: NA; cdr3_nt: TGTGCCAGCAGTCAGCGACAGGTCTCTGAAGCTTTCTTT; cdr3_aa: CASSQRQVSEAFF
v_call: TRBV19; d_call: NA; j_call: TRBJ1-3; clone_size: NA; cdr3_nt: TGTGCCAGTTCCCGGACTGCTGGAAACACCATATATTTT; cdr3_aa: CASSRTAGNTIYF
v_call: TRBV2; d_call: NA; j_call: TRBJ1-5; clone_size: NA; cdr3_nt: TGTGCCAGCAGTTTTGAGGCGGCAGTAAGCAATCAGCCCCAGCATTTT; cdr3_aa: CASSFEAAVSNQPQHF
v_call: TRBV14; d_call: TRBD2; j_call: TRBJ2-1; clone_size: NA; cdr3_nt: TGTGCCAGCAGCCAATTAGCGGGTGGCTCCTACAATGAGCAGTTCTTC; cdr3_aa: CASSQLAGGSYNEQFF
v_call: TRBV30; d_call: NA; j_call: TRBJ1-3; clone_size: few; cdr3_nt: TGTGCCTGGAGTACCGACAGGAGCGACACCATATATTTT; cdr3_aa: CAWSTDRSDTIYF
v_call: TRBV7-2; d_call: TRBD2; j_call: TRBJ2-7; clone_size: NA; cdr3_nt: TGTGCCAGCAGCCCCCAAGCGGGGAGGAGCTCCTACGAGCAGTACTTC; cdr3_aa: CASSPQAGRSSYEQYF
v_call: TRBV7-9; d_call: NA; j_call: TRBJ2-7; clone_size: NA; cdr3_nt: TGTGCCAGCAGCTTGGCGGGGACCTCCTACGAGCAGTACTTC; cdr3_aa: CASSLAGTSYEQYF
v_call: TRBV25-1; d_call: TRBD2; j_call: TRBJ2-2; clone_size: NA; cdr3_nt: TGTGCCAGCAGTGAATTCGGCAGGGAGGGCACCGGGGAGCTGTTTTTT; cdr3_aa: CASSEFGREGTGELFF
v_call: TRBV11-2; d_call: TRBD1; j_call: TRBJ1-1; clone_size: NA; cdr3_nt: TGTGCCAGCAGCCTTTCCGGGACAGGGCGTTGGGCTTTCTTT; cdr3_aa: CASSLSGTGRWAFF
v_call: TRBV7-6; d_call: NA; j_call: TRBJ1-1; clone_size: NA; cdr3_nt: TGTGCCAGCAGCTCAGGTGTGGGTCATCAGAACACTGAAGCTTTCTTT; cdr3_aa: CASSSGVGHQNTEAFF
v_call: TRBV9; d_call: TRBD2; j_call: TRBJ2-7; clone_size: few; cdr3_nt: TGTGCCAGCAGCCCCCGACTAGCGGAGACCTACGAGCAGTACTTC; cdr3_aa: CASSPRLAETYEQYF
v_call: TRBV9; d_call: NA; j_call: TRBJ2-6; clone_size: NA; cdr3_nt: TGTGCCAGCAGCGTCTATGGGGCCAACGTCCTGACTTTC; cdr3_aa: CASSVYGANVLTF
v_call: TRBV12-5; d_call: TRBD1; j_call: TRBJ1-1; clone_size: NA; cdr3_nt: TGTGCTAGTGGTTGGGCGACAGGGGTCTTCACTGAAGCTTTCTTT; cdr3_aa: CASGWATGVFTEAFF
v_call: TRBV6-5; d_call: NA; j_call: TRBJ2-7; clone_size: NA; cdr3_nt: TGTGCCAGCAGTTACTCGAGCGAGCAGTACTTC; cdr3_aa: CASSYSSEQYF